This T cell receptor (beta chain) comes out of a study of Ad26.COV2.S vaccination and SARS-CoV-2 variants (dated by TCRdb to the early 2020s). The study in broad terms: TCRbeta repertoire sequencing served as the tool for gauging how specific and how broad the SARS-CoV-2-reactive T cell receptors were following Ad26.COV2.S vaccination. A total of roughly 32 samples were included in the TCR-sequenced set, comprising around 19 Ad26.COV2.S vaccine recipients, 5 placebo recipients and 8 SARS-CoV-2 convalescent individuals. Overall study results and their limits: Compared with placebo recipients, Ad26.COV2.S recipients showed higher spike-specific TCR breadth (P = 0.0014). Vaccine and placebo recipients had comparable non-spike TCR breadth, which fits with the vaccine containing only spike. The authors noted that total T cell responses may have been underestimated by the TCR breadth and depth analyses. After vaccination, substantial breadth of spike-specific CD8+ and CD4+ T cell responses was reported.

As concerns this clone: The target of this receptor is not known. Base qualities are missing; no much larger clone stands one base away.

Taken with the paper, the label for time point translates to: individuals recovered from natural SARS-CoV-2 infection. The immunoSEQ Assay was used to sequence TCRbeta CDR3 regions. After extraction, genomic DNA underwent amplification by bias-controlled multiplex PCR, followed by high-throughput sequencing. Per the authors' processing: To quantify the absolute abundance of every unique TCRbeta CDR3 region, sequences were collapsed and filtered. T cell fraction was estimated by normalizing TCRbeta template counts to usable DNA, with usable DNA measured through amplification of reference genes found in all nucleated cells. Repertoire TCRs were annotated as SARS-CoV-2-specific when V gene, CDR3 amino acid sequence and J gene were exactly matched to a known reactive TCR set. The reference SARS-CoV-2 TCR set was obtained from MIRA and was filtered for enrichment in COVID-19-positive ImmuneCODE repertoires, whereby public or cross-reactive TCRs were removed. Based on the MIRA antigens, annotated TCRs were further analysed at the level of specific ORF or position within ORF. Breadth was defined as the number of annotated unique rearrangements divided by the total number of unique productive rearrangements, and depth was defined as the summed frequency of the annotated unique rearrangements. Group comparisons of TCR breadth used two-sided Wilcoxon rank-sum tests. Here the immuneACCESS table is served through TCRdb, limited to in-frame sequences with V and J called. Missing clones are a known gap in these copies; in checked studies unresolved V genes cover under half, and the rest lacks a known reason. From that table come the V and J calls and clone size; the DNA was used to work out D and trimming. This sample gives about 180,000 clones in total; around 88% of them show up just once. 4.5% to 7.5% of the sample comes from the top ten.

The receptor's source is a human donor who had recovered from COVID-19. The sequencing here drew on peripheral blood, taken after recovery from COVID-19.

The nucleotide sequence is given as TGTGCCACCAGCAGAGAGGTGGTATACCTCGAGGAATCTGGAAACACCATATATTTT. This encodes CATSREVVYLEESGNTIYF. This chain is built from TRBV15 and TRBJ1-3; a confident D gene designation cannot be given. The CDR3 spans 19 residues, from the cysteine through the phenylalanine. Only the CDR3 DNA is retained, 57 bases long and in frame from the first base. The trim is 0 bases for V and 1 base for J, with a gap of 19 bases between the germline ends. The germline V gene (reference sequence) specifies LNHNV as CDR1 and YYDKDF as CDR2.